This passage covers 22 T cell receptor beta chains from one sample sequenced in a study of blood T cell repertoires in COVID-19. Method: immunoSEQ multiplex PCR; TCRdb's copy keeps in-frame clones and lacks some. The sample carries about 120,000 clones, 75% to 90% recorded once. The sequencing sample was made of peripheral blood. The receptors originated from a man aged 65-85 years with active or convalescent COVID-19.

The chain uses TRBV6-5 and TRBJ1-2, with D perhaps TRBD1 (6 bases). Trimming shortened V by 6 bases and J by 6 bases, and 17 bases separated the two germline ends. Germline CDR1 and CDR2: MNHEY and SVGAGI. This CDR3 is 14 amino acids long. CDR3 coding DNA: TGTGCCAGCAGGCGGACAGACTATGGGGATGGCTACACCTTC. It is translated as CASRRTDYGDGYTF.

The CDR3 protein is CATSRRVPDGSSYNEQFF. The CDR3 region has the DNA TGTGCCACCAGCCGCCGGGTTCCAGACGGGTCGTCCTACAATGAGCAGTTCTTC. The chain links TRBV24-1 to TRBJ2-1, with D hard to call. Looked up from germline, CDR1 is KGHDR and CDR2 is SFDVKD. Between the trimmed V and J ends, which lost 7 bases and 1 base, there was a span of 22 bases. The CDR3 length is 18 residues.

The chain uses TRBV6-5 and TRBJ1-3; maybe TRBD1 (5 bases). Germline loops: CDR1 MNHEY, CDR2 SVGAGI. This CDR3 region has 16 residues. V dropped 0 bases and J dropped 3 bases, with 12 bases sitting between them. The CDR3 spells CASSYSSSGLGNTIYF. The DNA of the CDR3 is TGTGCCAGCAGTTACTCGTCTTCAGGGCTTGGAAACACCATATATTTT.

The chain links TRBV30 to TRBJ2-2, with D perhaps TRBD1 or TRBD2 (6 bases each). The CDR3 is 14 amino acids. The V end was cut by 8 bases, the J end by 0 bases, with 13 bases between. Per the germline V gene, CDR1 is GTSNPN and CDR2 is SVGIG (reference sequence). CDR3 nucleotides: TGTGCCGGGGGGCTCAGCGCGAACACCGGGGAGCTGTTTTTT. This encodes CAGGLSANTGELFF.

CDR3 sequence reads: CASSLVGGLYGYTF. CDR3 coding DNA: TGTGCCAGCAGCTTAGTTGGCGGACTCTACGGCTACACCTTC. The rearrangement links TRBV7-9 to TRBJ1-2; D is unresolved. The CDR3 loop spans 14 amino acids. The V gene's germline CDR1 is SEHNR and CDR2 FQNEAQ (reference sequence). V was shortened by 1 base and J by 8 bases, with 14 bases between the two germline ends.

V and J are TRBV5-1 and TRBJ2-2; no firm D call. This CDR3 spans 14 amino acids. CDR1 SGHRS and CDR2 YFSETQ come from the germline V gene. V was pared by 0 bases and J by 0 bases, with 3 bases between. The CDR3 region is CASSLGTNTGELFF. The CDR3 DNA reads TGCGCCAGCAGCTTGGGTACGAACACCGGGGAGCTGTTTTTT.

V is TRBV3-1 (or the pseudogene TRBV3-2) and J is TRBJ2-5, with 12 bases fitting TRBD2. The germline CDR1 and CDR2 sequences are LGHDT and YNNKEL (reference sequence). V was pared by 5 bases and J by 4 bases, with 8 bases of the junction left unmatched. This CDR3 is built from 16 residues. In nucleotides, the CDR3 is TGTGCCAGCAGCGAAACTAGCGGGAGGTTCAGAGAGACCCAGTACTTC. Translated, it gives CASSETSGRFRETQYF.

The CDR3 DNA sequence: TGTGCCAGCAGCCGCGTGGAGGGGGCGCTTCCCACTGAAGCTTTCTTT. It encodes CASSRVEGALPTEAFF. The chain links TRBV6-6 to TRBJ1-1, with 7 bases lining up with TRBD1. Germline CDR1 is MNHNY and CDR2 is SVGAGI (reference sequence). The CDR3 is made up of 16 amino acids. V lost 6 bases, J lost 4 bases, and 14 bases stayed unmatched.

The gene calls are TRBV7-2 and TRBJ1-1; 9 bases are a match to TRBD1. V dropped 4 bases and J dropped 8; count of bases not matched to a gene: 5. The germline V gene encodes CDR1 SGHTA and CDR2 FQGNSA. The CDR3 sequence is 13 residues long. CDR3 loop: CASSSTGGEEAFF. In nucleotides, the CDR3 is TGTGCCAGCAGCTCGACAGGGGGAGAGGAAGCTTTCTTT.

This clone was counted once. The genes are TRBV10-3 and TRBJ2-1, with TRBD2 identical over 13 bases. Per the germline V gene, CDR1 is ENHRY and CDR2 is SYGVKD. J lost 9 bases, V lost 2 bases, and 4 bases had no gene match. The CDR3 runs to 15 residues. CDR3 loop: CAISERTSGRVEQFF. The CDR3 DNA follows: TGTGCCATCAGTGAGCGGACTAGCGGGAGAGTTGAGCAGTTCTTC.

Only one count was recorded for this clone. The chain combines TRBV6-5 with TRBJ1-1, with no clear D. CDR3 length equals 14 residues. The V gene's germline CDR1 is MNHEY and CDR2 SVGAGI. Deletions cut 2 bases from V and 1 base from J, with 8 bases between. CDR3 DNA sequence: TGTGCCAGCAGTTACGAGATTACGAACACTGAAGCTTTCTTT. Translating gives CASSYEITNTEAFF.

The V call is TRBV24-1, the J call TRBJ2-2; no reliable D call. The CDR3 sequence is 12 residues long. The germline gives CDR1 KGHDR, CDR2 SFDVKD. V was pared by 9 bases and J by 6 bases, with 10 bases between. This chain's CDR3 is CATGSTAGELFF. The CDR3 bases are TGTGCCACCGGCTCTACAGCCGGGGAGCTGTTTTTT.

This sequence joins TRBV2 and TRBJ1-5; no clear D. CDR1 is SNHLY, CDR2 FYNNEI, per germline. V was trimmed by 6 bases and J by 0 bases, leaving 9 bases between them. The CDR3 has 14 residues. For the CDR3, the DNA is TGTGCCAGCAGCGGAGGGCCTAGCAATCAGCCCCAGCATTTT. It translates to CASSGGPSNQPQHF.

The CDR3 nucleotides are TGTGCCAGCGTACACCGGGACAGCTATTTAACTAACTATGGCTACACCTTC. It encodes CASVHRDSYLTNYGYTF. The chain uses TRBV6-4 and TRBJ1-2; TRBD1 matches at 7 bases. CDR1 is MRHNA, CDR2 SNTAGT, per germline. The CDR3 totals 17 residues. Trimming took 8 bases from V and 0 from J; bases not matched to a gene: 15.

This chain links TRBV11-2 with TRBJ2-7; D is unclear. V was trimmed by 3 bases and J by 3 bases, leaving 9 bases between them. The CDR3 sequence is 13 residues long. Germline V lookup: CDR1 SGHAT, CDR2 FQNNGV. The CDR3: CASSLNQDYEQYF. For the CDR3, the DNA is TGTGCCAGCAGCTTGAATCAGGACTACGAGCAGTACTTC.

The CDR3 sequence: CASSNVLTGGSYEQYF. Here the CDR3 DNA reads TGTGCCAGCAGTAACGTTTTGACAGGGGGCTCCTACGAGCAGTACTTC. This chain links TRBV28 with TRBJ2-7; TRBD1 matches 9 bases. Trimming removed 5 bases from V and 0 bases from J; junction bases left unmatched: 8. Germline CDR1 reads MDHEN; CDR2 reads SYDVKM. This CDR3 is built from 16 residues.

This chain connects TRBV2 to TRBJ1-2, with D possibly being TRBD1 (6 bases). The CDR3 is 14 amino acids. From germline, CDR1 is SNHLY and CDR2 FYNNEI. V lost 6 bases and J lost 2, with 13 bases in between. The CDR3 reads CASRRTAENYGYTF. CDR3 bases: TGTGCCAGCAGGAGGACAGCAGAGAACTATGGCTACACCTTC.

This chain joins TRBV7-9 and TRBJ1-1; no clear D. Germline CDR1 SEHNR, CDR2 FQNEAQ (reference sequence). This CDR3 comprises 14 residues. V lost 2 bases and J 1 base, leaving 8 bases between the germline ends. The CDR3 bases are TGTGCCAGCAGCTTAATAGCAACGAACACTGAAGCTTTCTTT. It translates to CASSLIATNTEAFF.

CDR3: CASSSPIRLAGLRADTQYF. CDR3 coding DNA: TGTGCCAGCAGTTCACCTATCCGACTAGCGGGACTTCGTGCAGATACGCAGTATTTT. The V and J genes are TRBV2 and TRBJ2-3; 11 bases are shared with TRBD2. Per the germline V gene, CDR1 is SNHLY and CDR2 is FYNNEI. The length of the CDR3 is 19 residues. Unmatched junction bases numbered 17, after V lost 5 bases and J lost 4 bases.

The V and J genes are TRBV24-1 and TRBJ2-4; the D is unclear. The V end lost 3 bases, the J end lost 0 bases, and 5 bases lay between the germline ends. The length of the CDR3 is 14 residues. Germline values: CDR1 KGHDR, CDR2 SFDVKD. The chain's CDR3 is CATSDPGAKNIQYF. CDR3 sequence (DNA): TGTGCCACCAGTGATCCGGGAGCCAAAAACATTCAGTACTTC.

This chain links TRBV7-2 with TRBJ2-1; D remains ambiguous. The germline gives CDR1 SGHTA, CDR2 FQGNSA. CDR3 length equals 11 residues. The ends were cut back, 5 bases at V and 9 bases at J, with 8 bases in the middle. CDR3 in DNA: TGTGCCAGCAGCCGTGTCGGTGAGCAGTTCTTC. Translated, it gives CASSRVGEQFF. Complete variable domain (other parts from reference TRBV7-2 and TRBJ2-1): GAGVSQSPSNKVTEKGKDVELRCDPISGHTALYWYRQSLGQGLEFLIYFQGNSAPDKSGLPSDRFSAERTGGSVSTLTIQRTQQEDSAVYLCASSRVGEQFFGPGTRLTVL.

The chain uses TRBV28 and TRBJ2-7; 7 nucleotides line up with TRBD2. The CDR3 consists of 13 residues. The ends lost 10 bases at V and 4 bases at J; junction bases unmatched: 10. The germline V gene encodes CDR1 MDHEN and CDR2 SYDVKM. This chain's CDR3 is CATSGAGGYEQYF. In DNA, the CDR3 is TGTGCCACAAGCGGGGCCGGCGGGTACGAGCAGTACTTC.